The 12 T cell receptor beta chains below all came from one sample that was sequenced in a study of blood T cell repertoires in COVID-19. Clones were sequenced by immunoSEQ multiplex PCR, and TCRdb holds only the in-frame ones, with some missing. Among tens of thousands of clones listed, around 86% were seen once. Sequencing used peripheral blood. The receptor source for this set is a human donor in a cohort sampled during active COVID-19.

The chain carries TRBV5-1 and TRBJ1-6, with a tentative D call TRBD1 (6 bases). The germline V gene encodes CDR1 SGHRS and CDR2 YFSETQ. V was pared by 4 bases and J by 14 bases, with 19 bases between. This CDR3 spans 14 amino acids. The CDR3 protein is CASSPGTRSMTLHF. As DNA, the CDR3 is TGCGCCAGCAGCCCCGGGACACGGTCTATGACCCTCCACTTT. The full variable domain, rest sourced from reference TRBV5-1 and TRBJ1-6, is KAGVTQTPRYLIKTRGQQVTLSCSPISGHRSVSWYQQTPGQGLQFLFEYFSETQRNKGNFPGRFSGRQFSNSRSEMNVSTLELGDSALYLCASSPGTRSMTLHFGNGTRLTVT.

The chain employs TRBV6-2 or TRBV6-3 and TRBJ2-5; 8 bases line up with TRBD2. Germline CDR1 reads MNHEY; CDR2 reads SVGEGT. Losses at the gene ends were 2 bases for V and 4 bases for J; bases not matched to a gene: 6. The CDR3 totals 15 residues. The CDR3 loop is CASSYRHAGGETQYF. The CDR3 nucleotides read TGTGCCAGCAGTTACCGGCATGCGGGAGGAGAGACCCAGTACTTC.

This clone was seen once. The DNA of the CDR3 is TGTGCCATCAGAACAAGCTATGGCTACACCTTC. Translated: CAIRTSYGYTF. The chain carries TRBV10-3 and TRBJ1-2; D uncertain. V shed 6 bases and J shed 4 bases, with 6 bases lying between them. The germline V gene has CDR1 ENHRY and CDR2 SYGVKD. The CDR3 is made up of 11 amino acids.

This clone was seen a few times. This sequence joins TRBV11-1 and TRBJ2-1; perhaps TRBD2 as D (5 bases). The V end lost 7 bases, the J end lost 4 bases, and 20 bases lay between the germline ends. The CDR3 covers 16 residues. The V gene's germline CDR1 is SGHAT and CDR2 FQDESV (reference sequence). CDR3 in DNA: TGTGCCAGCACCCAAGCCAGGACTCGAGGTTACAATGAGCAGTTCTTC. Its protein product is CASTQARTRGYNEQFF.

This rearrangement joins TRBV5-1 to TRBJ1-5; 7 bases map to TRBD1. In germline, CDR1 is SGHRS, CDR2 YFSETQ. The CDR3 length is 14 residues. V trimming: 4 bases; J trimming: 3 bases; junction bases outside the gene matches: 4. The CDR3 DNA sequence: TGCGCCAGCAGCGCACAGGGGCCCAATCAGCCCCAGCATTTT. This translates into CASSAQGPNQPQHF. The whole variable domain, remainder taken from reference TRBV5-1 and TRBJ1-5, is KAGVTQTPRYLIKTRGQQVTLSCSPISGHRSVSWYQQTPGQGLQFLFEYFSETQRNKGNFPGRFSGRQFSNSRSEMNVSTLELGDSALYLCASSAQGPNQPQHFGDGTRLSIL.

This chain uses TRBV7-6 with TRBJ1-4, with D perhaps matching TRBD1 (6 bases). The CDR3 is 15 amino acids. Looked up from germline, CDR1 is SGHVS and CDR2 is FNYEAQ. V lost 6 bases and J lost 8, with 19 bases in between. The CDR3 here is CASSPGASQGEKLFF. For the CDR3, the DNA is TGTGCCAGCAGTCCAGGGGCTTCCCAAGGGGAAAAACTGTTTTTT.

The V gene is TRBV30, the J gene TRBJ1-6, with 9 bases fitting TRBD1. The V gene's germline CDR1 is GTSNPN and CDR2 SVGIG (reference sequence). The CDR3 contains 17 residues. Germline trimming cut 3 bases from V and 0 bases from J; bases unmatched to any gene: 6. The CDR3 region is CAWSGGQGSSYNSPLHF. CDR3 DNA: TGTGCCTGGAGCGGCGGACAGGGGAGCTCCTATAATTCACCCCTCCACTTT.

The chain recombines TRBV9 with TRBJ1-2, with D unresolved. The CDR3 extends over 13 amino acids. CDR1 SGDLS and CDR2 YYNGEE come from the germline V gene. With 0 bases removed from V and 2 bases from J, the gap between germline ends came to 5 bases. The CDR3 loop reads CASSVDWNYGYTF. The DNA of the CDR3 is TGTGCCAGCAGCGTAGACTGGAACTATGGCTACACCTTC.

V is TRBV28 and J is TRBJ2-2; D is unclear. CDR3 length: 16 residues. Germline CDR1 reads MDHEN; CDR2 reads SYDVKM. Trimming removed 1 base from V and 0 bases from J, with 9 bases in between. The CDR3, as DNA: TGTGCCAGCAGTTTATTAGTGCCCCCGAACACCGGGGAGCTGTTTTTT. Translated: CASSLLVPPNTGELFF.

V usage is TRBV12-3 or TRBV12-4 and J usage is TRBJ1-5; D not resolved. The V end was cut by 4 bases, the J end by 7 bases, with 8 bases between. CDR3 length: 12 residues. CDR3 loop: CASSYPVQPQHF. CDR3 nucleotides: TGTGCCAGCAGTTACCCGGTACAGCCCCAGCATTTT.

This sequence joins TRBV5-1 and TRBJ1-2; D gene uncertain. V was shortened by 0 bases and J by 1 base, with 7 bases between the two germline ends. Germline CDR1 reads SGHRS; CDR2 reads YFSETQ. The CDR3 has 14 residues. CDR3 sequence: CASSLALSNYGYTF. For the CDR3, the DNA is TGCGCCAGCAGCTTGGCCCTCAGTAACTATGGCTACACCTTC.

This chain joins TRBV9 and TRBJ2-1; 7 positions match TRBD2. J was trimmed by 0 bases and V by 0 bases; bases with no gene match: 6. Germline V gives CDR1 SGDLS, CDR2 YYNGEE. This CDR3 has 17 amino acids. The CDR3 loop reads CASSVGLAGSSYNEQFF. As DNA, the CDR3 is TGTGCCAGCAGCGTAGGGTTAGCGGGTAGCTCCTACAATGAGCAGTTCTTC.